The sample holds one count of the clone carrying this TCR beta chain. This entry is derived from a study of blood T cell repertoires in COVID-19. Study-level background: COVID-19 samples from acute and convalescent phases originated in the United States, Italy and Spain.

Trimming removed 8 bases from V and 4 bases from J, with 14 bases in between. CDR1 is SNHLY and CDR2 is FYNNEI in the germline V gene. CDR3 length: 13 residues. The assay was immunoSEQ multiplex PCR, and TCRdb's table has in-frame clones only and misses some. The sample has about 440,000 clones; around nine tenths are singletons. The receptor was derived from a woman aged 25-40 years with acute or convalescent COVID-19. Source material: peripheral blood. This chain connects TRBV2 to TRBJ1-1; D may be TRBD1 (5 bases). The CDR3 sequence: CASSRQQATEAFF. The CDR3 coding sequence is TGTGCCAGCTCCCGACAGCAGGCCACTGAAGCTTTCTTT.